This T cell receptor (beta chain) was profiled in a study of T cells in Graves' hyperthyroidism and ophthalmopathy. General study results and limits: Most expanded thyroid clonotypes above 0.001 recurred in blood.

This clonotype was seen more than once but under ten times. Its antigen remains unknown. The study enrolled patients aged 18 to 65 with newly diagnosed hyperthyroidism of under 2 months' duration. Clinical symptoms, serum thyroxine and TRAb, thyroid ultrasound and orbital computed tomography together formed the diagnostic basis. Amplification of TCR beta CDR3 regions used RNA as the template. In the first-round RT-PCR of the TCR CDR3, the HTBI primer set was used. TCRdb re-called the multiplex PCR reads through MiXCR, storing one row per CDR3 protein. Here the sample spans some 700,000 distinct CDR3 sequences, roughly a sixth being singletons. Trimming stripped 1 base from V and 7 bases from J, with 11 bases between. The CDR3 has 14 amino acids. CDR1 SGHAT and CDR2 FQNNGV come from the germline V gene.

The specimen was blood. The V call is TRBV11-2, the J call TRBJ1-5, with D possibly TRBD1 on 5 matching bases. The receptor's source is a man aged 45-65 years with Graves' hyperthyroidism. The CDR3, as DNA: TGTGCCAGCAGCTTAGGAGCAGGGACCCAGCCCCAGCATTTT. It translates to CASSLGAGTQPQHF.